This T cell receptor (beta chain) stems from a study of cytomegalovirus exposure and HLA in healthy donors. CDR3 length: 14 amino acids. Germline lookup yields CDR1 MNHEY and CDR2 SVGAGI. V lost 5 bases and J 4 bases, leaving 14 bases between the germline ends. Study outcomes and limitations: Later, an analysis found that TCR clusters from the first cohort tended to co-occur in the 110 or so validation repertoires.

Clones were read by immunoSEQ multiplex PCR, and TCRdb kept only the in-frame ones, dropping some. The table lists 150,000 to 200,000 clones, roughly 96% of them singletons. About this clone: The target antigen is unknown.

This sequence joins TRBV6-5 and TRBJ1-2; possible D gene TRBD1, 5 bases. Sample: PBMCs. The sequence derives from a young woman in good health and CMV-seronegative. The chain's CDR3 is CASSPGGVGYGYTF. CDR3 bases: TGTGCCAGCAGTCCGGGGGGTGTAGGCTATGGCTACACCTTC.